The sequence of this TCR beta chain was determined in a study of regulatory dendritic cells for organ transplantation. Study-wide background: Regulatory dendritic cells came from monocytes given vitamin D3 and IL-10.

After removal of 2 bases from V and 5 bases from J, the junction contained 8 bases not matched to a gene. This CDR3 comprises 16 residues. Germline V lookup: CDR1 SGHTS, CDR2 YDEGEE. As concerns this clone: Its target is not known.

Method: immunoSEQ multiplex PCR; TCRdb's copy keeps in-frame clones and lacks some. This table has 20,000 to 25,000 clones, 85% appearing once. Allogeneic regulatory or mature dendritic cells were co-cultured for four to six days with CFSE-labeled sorted T cells at 1:10. Memory T cells were CD45RO+, naive were CD45RA+, sorted by FACS. V and J are TRBV5-8 and TRBJ2-2; 8 bases are shared with TRBD2. The source of this sequence is a human donor in good health. The sample consisted of naive CD4+ T cells from blood cultured with dendritic cells. The subset was: CD45RA+ naive T cells. The CDR3 DNA reads TGTGCCAGCAGCTTAGAAGCGGGAGTACTAACCGGGGAGCTGTTTTTT. Translating it yields CASSLEAGVLTGELFF.